The present entry profiles one T cell receptor beta chain with its context. Self-reported history from a screening survey and questionnaire set each donor's cohort. The study counted Cohort 3 donors as recovered given two negative PCRs, clearance, or symptom resolution. The source of the sample is a study of blood T cell repertoires in COVID-19. Overall study context: The United States, Italy and Spain provided the acute and convalescent COVID-19 samples. Nucleic acid was either cDNA or gDNA, and it came from T cells, B-cell-depleted T cells, or PBMCs.

Sequenced by immunoSEQ multiplex PCR; TCRdb stores in-frame clones only, minus some. The table has hundreds of thousands of clones, 70% to 90% seen once. The germline CDR1 and CDR2 sequences are SGHRS and YFSETQ. The CDR3 is 14 residues long. The V end was cut by 6 bases, the J end by 4 bases, with 16 bases between. The sequence came from a woman younger than 45 who had recovered from COVID-19. This chain uses TRBV5-1 with TRBJ1-2; TRBD1 is a possible D gene (5 bases). The material sequenced was PBMCs or T cells enriched from blood (not recorded which). CDR3 bases: TGCGCCAGCACCCCGGGGGGGGGTAGCTATGGCTACACCTTC. Translated, it gives CASTPGGGSYGYTF.